The 16 T cell receptor beta chains reported below all come from one sample, sequenced in a study of T-cell reconstitution after alpha-beta-depleted transplantation in children. Preparing the TCRbeta library involved the use of unique molecular identifiers. TCRdb itself ran the PCR reads through MiXCR, one entry per CDR3 protein. This sample carries some 290,000 distinct CDR3 sequences, about a tenth of them seen once, and the ten largest clones take over 9%. The material sequenced was PBMCs from the stem cell graft donor, taken from the stem cell graft. Receptors originate from a human donor who donated a stem cell graft to a child with SCID.

This clonotype was counted a few times. The chain links TRBV3-1 to TRBJ1-4, with a tentative D call TRBD1 (6 bases). Germline V gene data show CDR1 as LGHDT and CDR2 as YNNKEL (reference sequence). This CDR3 has 14 residues. V was shortened by 4 bases and J by 8 bases, with 14 bases between the two germline ends. The CDR3 is CASSPRTDGEKLFF. CDR3 nucleotide sequence: TGTGCCAGCAGCCCGAGGACAGACGGCGAAAAACTGTTTTTT.

This chain connects TRBV5-4 to TRBJ1-2, with 9 bases matching TRBD1. V dropped 5 bases and J dropped 1; count of bases not matched to a gene: 6. The CDR3 is made up of 15 amino acids. CDR1 and CDR2 (germline): SGHNT, YYREEE (reference sequence). The CDR3 here is CASSPQGAVNYGYTF. In DNA form, the CDR3 reads TGTGCCAGCAGTCCACAGGGGGCGGTTAACTATGGCTACACCTTC.

This clonotype has just a few counts. The genes are TRBV6-5 and TRBJ1-1, with a tentative D call TRBD1 (6 bases). The V gene lost 4 bases and the J gene lost 0 bases, with 15 bases spanning the gap. The CDR3 spans 16 residues. The germline gives CDR1 MNHEY, CDR2 SVGAGI. The CDR3 nucleotides are TGTGCCAGCAGTTTCGCGACAGGAGGGTTGAACACTGAAGCTTTCTTT. Translating it yields CASSFATGGLNTEAFF.

This clonotype showed up just a few times. The V and J genes are TRBV10-3 and TRBJ2-2; no definite D call. CDR1 and CDR2 (germline): ENHRY, SYGVKD. Trimming left V 0 bases short and J 6 bases short, with 8 bases between. The CDR3 spans 14 residues. The DNA for the CDR3 is TGTGCCATCAGTGAGTCCAGTGGACCCGGGGAGCTGTTTTTT. This encodes CAISESSGPGELFF.

This clonotype was observed at least ten times. Written as DNA, the CDR3 is TGCAGCTCGTGGGGTTCGAACACCGGGGAGCTGTTTTTT. It yields the protein CSSWGSNTGELFF. V usage is TRBV29-1 and J usage is TRBJ2-2; D gene unclear. This CDR3 comprises 13 residues. V dropped 8 bases and J dropped 0 bases, with 10 bases sitting between them. Per germline, CDR1 SQVTM and CDR2 ANQGSEA.

This clonotype was observed a few times. J is TRBJ1-1 and V is TRBV11-2; tentative D call: TRBD1 (6 bases). Germline-derived CDR1 and CDR2 are SGHAT and FQNNGV. Deletions cut 4 bases from V and 3 bases from J, with 15 bases between. The CDR3 covers 15 residues. Here the CDR3 DNA reads TGTGCCAGCAGCTCCCTTAAACAGGGTTACACTGAAGCTTTCTTT. It codes for CASSSLKQGYTEAFF.

This clonotype has a handful of counts. The V call is TRBV9, the J call TRBJ1-3; TRBD1 matches 9 bases. The germline V gene has CDR1 SGDLS and CDR2 YYNGEE. V lost 4 bases to trimming and J lost 2 bases; unmatched junction nucleotides: 4. The CDR3 covers 15 residues. CDR3 protein: CASSTGQGPGNTIYF. CDR3 in DNA: TGTGCCAGCAGCACGGGACAGGGACCTGGAAACACCATATATTTT.

This clonotype was observed a handful of times. CDR3: CASRTGDLNTEAFF. Here the CDR3 DNA reads TGTGCCAGCAGGACAGGGGATCTGAACACTGAAGCTTTCTTT. The chain joins TRBV28 to TRBJ1-1; 8 nucleotides align to TRBD1. The CDR3 totals 14 residues. Germline loops: CDR1 MDHEN, CDR2 SYDVKM. V gave up 6 bases and J gave up 0 bases; unmatched junction bases: 3.

A note on this clonotype: One junction end does not reproduce the germline sequence, and a read error may be involved. The chain joins TRBV5-6 to TRBJ2-3, with D perhaps matching TRBD1 (5 bases). The CDR3 sequence is 15 residues long. In germline, CDR1 is SGHDT, CDR2 YYEEEE. The chain's CDR3 is CAISQGVLSTDTQYF. CDR3 DNA sequence: TGTGCCATCAGCCAAGGGGTCCTCAGCACAGATACGCAGTATTTT. Full variable domain (missing parts from reference TRBV5-6 and TRBJ2-3): DAGVTQSPTHLIKTRGQQVTLRCSPKSGHDTVSWYQQALGQGPQFIFQYYEEEERQRGNFPDRFSGHQFPNYSSELNVNALLLGDSALYLCAISQGVLSTDTQYFGPGTRLTVL.

This clonotype was counted a few times. CDR3 residues: CASSLAATDTQYF. CDR3 coding DNA: TGTGCCAGCAGCCTCGCAGCCACAGATACGCAGTATTTT. V is TRBV6-6 and J is TRBJ2-3; D is unclear. Germline V gives CDR1 MNHNY, CDR2 SVGAGI (reference sequence). The CDR3 extends over 13 amino acids. Trimming left V 6 bases short and J 2 bases short, with 9 bases between.

In this sample, this clonotype turned up a few times. This sequence joins TRBV7-9 and TRBJ2-7; 9 bases are shared with TRBD1. CDR3 length: 15 residues. V lost 5 bases, J lost 6 bases, and 11 bases stayed unmatched. CDR1 and CDR2 from the germline V gene are SEHNR and FQNEAQ (reference sequence). Here the CDR3 reads CASSPDRGPPGEQYF. For the CDR3, the DNA is TGTGCCAGCAGCCCGGACAGGGGACCCCCCGGCGAGCAGTACTTC.

A few counts support this clonotype. The V and J genes are TRBV2 and TRBJ2-7; D possibly corresponds to TRBD1 (5 bases). Germline CDR1 reads SNHLY; CDR2 reads FYNNEI. V lost 3 bases and J 3 bases, leaving 15 bases between the germline ends. The CDR3 spans 15 residues. The CDR3 nucleotides are TGTGCCAGCAGTGAGGGGCCACCTCTTAACTACGAGCAGTACTTC. This gives the protein CASSEGPPLNYEQYF.

Many counts were recorded for this clonotype. J is TRBJ2-1 and V is TRBV10-3; either TRBD1 or TRBD2 may fit D (6 bases each). CDR3 length equals 15 residues. V was pared by 4 bases and J by 0 bases, with 10 bases between. CDR1 is ENHRY, CDR2 SYGVKD, per germline. CDR3: CAISGGGSSYNEQFF. The CDR3 DNA sequence: TGTGCCATCAGTGGAGGGGGGAGCTCCTACAATGAGCAGTTCTTC.

At least ten counts were recorded for this clonotype. The chain links TRBV12-3 or TRBV12-4 to TRBJ2-5; D possibly corresponds to TRBD1 (5 bases). This CDR3 comprises 12 residues. With 6 bases removed from V and 9 bases from J, the gap between germline ends came to 14 bases. The CDR3 DNA reads as TGTGCCAGCAGCATGGACATTGCTTCCCAGTACTTC. Protein product: CASSMDIASQYF.

This clonotype was recorded at least ten times. The chain couples TRBV28 to TRBJ1-6, with 9 positions matching TRBD1. Germline V lookup: CDR1 MDHEN, CDR2 SYDVKM. The CDR3 covers 15 residues. The V segment lost 7 bases and the J segment 9 bases; nucleotides outside the gene matches: 10. The CDR3: CASTERDREFSPLHF. The CDR3 region has the DNA TGTGCCAGCACGGAAAGGGACAGGGAGTTTTCACCCCTCCACTTT. The full variable domain, rest sourced from reference TRBV28 and TRBJ1-6, is DVKVTQSSRYLVKRTGEKVFLECVQDMDHENMFWYRQDPGLGLRLIYFSYDVKMKEKGDIPEGYSVSREKKERFSLILESASTNQTSMYLCASTERDREFSPLHFGNGTRLTVT.

The rearrangement links TRBV12-3 or TRBV12-4 to TRBJ1-2; D call uncertain. The V gene lost 6 bases and the J gene lost 5 bases, with 16 bases spanning the gap. The CDR3 is 14 residues long. CDR3 nucleotides: TGTGCCAGCAGCACACGACGGAGGGATTATGGCTACACCTTC. Its translation is CASSTRRRDYGYTF.